Only a few counts were recorded for the clone carrying this T cell receptor beta chain. Its target is unknown. The data derive from a study of post-analysis software for immune sequencing data. Overall study: Relapsing-remitting, secondary progressive and progressive-relapsing multiple sclerosis were all included among the disease courses. General study results and limits: TRBV5-6, TRBV5-1 and TRBV20-1 were among several TRBV segments more frequent in patients than controls. Multiple sclerosis patients showed significantly lower normalized Chao1 diversity than controls did.

The germline V gene encodes CDR1 DFQATT and CDR2 SNEGSKA (reference sequence). V lost 0 bases, J lost 3 bases, and 10 bases stayed unmatched. This CDR3 is 17 amino acids long. Carried by the TCR beta cDNA libraries were unique molecular identifiers. It was from roughly 0.93 to 9.6 million T cells that approximately 500,000 cDNA molecules came. TCRdb called the PCR reads again in MiXCR, with one record for every CDR3 protein. This sample has around 260,000 distinct CDR3 sequences; around 34% occur once, and the top ten carry more than 4%. Material for sequencing was blood. The chain employs TRBV20-1 and TRBJ2-3; 9 nucleotides line up with TRBD2. The sequence was obtained from a girl between 5 and 17 years old with multiple sclerosis. The chain's CDR3 is CSARDGSGSSPTDTQYF. Here the CDR3 DNA reads TGCAGTGCTAGAGACGGTAGCGGGAGTTCACCGACAGATACGCAGTATTTT.